Following are 16 T cell receptor beta chains from one sample sequenced in a study of blood T cells in healthy people across ages. It was with a sample-barcoded 5' primer and a J-beta primer mix that a second PCR of roughly 7 to 12 cycles was run. One entry per CDR3 protein results from TCRdb running MiXCR on the 5' RACE reads. The data show around 800,000 distinct CDR3 sequences, around 50% seen once. The material sequenced was blood. The receptor set was obtained from a man older than 75 in good health.

The rearrangement joins TRBV4-3 to TRBJ2-5; no definite D call. CDR1 is LGHNA, CDR2 YSLEER, per germline. This CDR3 contains 15 residues. Trimming removed 0 bases at V and 1 base at J, with 9 bases between. The CDR3 region has the DNA TGCGCCAGCAGCCAAGAAGATTCATCCCAAGAGACCCAGTACTTC. Amino acid sequence: CASSQEDSSQETQYF.

The V gene is TRBV11-2, the J gene TRBJ2-3, with a tentative D call TRBD2 (7 bases). Deletions cut 5 bases from V and 10 bases from J, with 16 bases between. Germline V gene sequence: CDR1 SGHAT, CDR2 FQNNGV. This CDR3 has 13 residues. The DNA for the CDR3 is TGTGCCAGCAGCCCAGGGGACTACGATGCGCAGTATTTT. Translated: CASSPGDYDAQYF.

This chain connects TRBV3-1 to TRBJ2-3, with D possibly matching TRBD2 (7 bases). Germline assignment: CDR1 LGHDT and CDR2 YNNKEL (reference sequence). V lost 5 bases and J 4 bases, leaving 19 bases between the germline ends. The CDR3 is made up of 16 amino acids. CDR3 nucleotide sequence: TGTGCCAGCAGCGCACGAAGGGGGAGGGGAGCAGATACGCAGTATTTT. Its translation is CASSARRGRGADTQYF.

The chain recombines TRBV5-1 with TRBJ2-5; D tentatively fits TRBD1 or TRBD2 (6 bases each). Trimming stripped 4 bases from V and 5 bases from J, with 18 bases between. Germline loops: CDR1 SGHRS, CDR2 YFSETQ. CDR3 length equals 15 residues. CDR3 residues: CASSRSQGRMETQYF. CDR3 coding DNA: TGCGCCAGCAGCAGAAGTCAGGGGAGGATGGAGACCCAGTACTTC.

The V gene is TRBV29-1, the J gene TRBJ1-2; weak D call: TRBD1 (6 bases). This CDR3 is 15 amino acids long. V lost 7 bases to trimming and J lost 2 bases, with 20 bases between them. Germline V CDR1 and CDR2: SQVTM, ANQGSEA. Here the CDR3 DNA reads TGCAGCGCCGAGGGGAGAGGGCAGGGGAACTATGGCTACACCTTC. Protein product: CSAEGRGQGNYGYTF.

The rearrangement links TRBV2 to TRBJ2-1, with TRBD1 matching 8 bases. Trimming took 6 bases from V and 3 from J; bases not matched to a gene: 1. There are 13 residues in the CDR3. Germline CDR1 is SNHLY and CDR2 is FYNNEI. This CDR3 reads CASSDRGYNEQFF. CDR3 in DNA: TGTGCCAGCAGCGACAGGGGCTACAATGAGCAGTTCTTC.

This clonotype was counted only a few times. This chain uses TRBV27 with TRBJ2-1, with D perhaps matching TRBD2 (7 bases). From germline, CDR1 is MNHEY and CDR2 SMNVEV (reference sequence). CDR3 length: 15 amino acids. V lost 6 bases, J lost 7 bases, and 19 bases lay in between. The DNA for the CDR3 is TGTGCCAGCAGCACGGGGGCGGGAGTGGGAAATGAGCAGTTCTTC. Encoded protein: CASSTGAGVGNEQFF.

In this sample, this clonotype turned up many times. The J gene is TRBJ1-2, the V gene TRBV4-3; 9 bases are shared with TRBD1. The CDR3 loop spans 15 amino acids. V lost 3 bases to trimming and J lost 3 bases; unmatched junction nucleotides: 5. Germline-derived CDR1 and CDR2 are LGHNA and YSLEER. The CDR3 nucleotides are TGCGCCAGCAGCCAGAGTGACAGGGGGGACTATGGCTACACCTTC. Protein sequence: CASSQSDRGDYGYTF.

On this clonotype: A clone one base away is much larger, so this may be a read error. V is TRBV9 and J is TRBJ2-5, with D tentatively TRBD1 (6 bases). The CDR3 totals 15 residues. CDR1 and CDR2 (germline): SGDLS, YYNGEE. With 0 bases removed from V and 4 bases from J, the gap between germline ends came to 13 bases. CDR3 protein: CASSVGQGTIETQYF. DNA for the CDR3: TGTGCCAGCAGCGTAGGGCAGGGGACAATAGAGACCCAGTACTTC.

This clonotype was found once. The chain carries TRBV4-2 and TRBJ1-2; 9 bases fit TRBD1. The CDR3 has 14 residues. From germline, CDR1 is LGHNA and CDR2 YNFKEQ. V shed 6 bases, J shed 6 bases, and the junction held 8 bases outside the gene matches. The CDR3 loop reads CASRPTGTGHGYTF. The DNA of the CDR3 is TGTGCCAGCAGGCCTACCGGGACAGGGCATGGCTACACCTTC.

This CDR3 is CASRRDHKFF. In DNA, the CDR3 is TGTGCCAGCCGACGGGATCACAAGTTCTTC. The chain is built from TRBV6-6 and TRBJ2-1; D might be TRBD2 (5 bases). Germline CDR1 and CDR2: MNHNY and SVGAGI (reference sequence). The CDR3 covers 10 residues. Trimming shortened V by 8 bases and J by 14 bases, and 13 bases separated the two germline ends.

This sequence joins TRBV11-2 and TRBJ2-1, with D possibly being TRBD1 (9 bases). V was shortened by 0 bases and J by 0 bases, with 24 bases between the two germline ends. The germline gives CDR1 SGHAT, CDR2 FQNNGV. The length of the CDR3 is 21 residues. CDR3 sequence (DNA): TGTGCCAGCAGCTTAGATAACAGGGGGCGCCGGGGGGGGAGCTCCTACAATGAGCAGTTCTTC. Translation gives CASSLDNRGRRGGSSYNEQFF.

The chain combines TRBV7-2 with TRBJ2-5; TRBD2 agrees at 7 bases. Germline values: CDR1 SGHTA, CDR2 FQGNSA. With V trimmed by 8 bases and J by 7 bases, 13 bases remained unmatched. The CDR3 runs 14 residues. In nucleotides, the CDR3 is TGTGCCAGCGCCCGGGAGGCCCGAACGGGGACCCAGTACTTC. Residues: CASAREARTGTQYF.

In regard to this clonotype: This could be a read error, since a much larger clone is one nucleotide away. The gene calls are TRBV28 and TRBJ2-7, with 11 bases identical to TRBD2. Germline loops: CDR1 MDHEN, CDR2 SYDVKM. This CDR3 has 17 amino acids. The CDR3 DNA reads TGTACCAGCAGTTGGCTAGCGGGAGGCCTTTATAAGTACGAGCAGTACTTC. Amino acids: CTSSWLAGGLYKYEQYF.

The chain recombines TRBV10-3 with TRBJ2-7; 9 bases are a match to TRBD2. Germline values: CDR1 ENHRY, CDR2 SYGVKD. The CDR3 is made up of 14 amino acids. The trim removed 5 bases at V and 3 bases at J, leaving 5 bases unmatched. CDR3 residues: CAISTSGFGYEQYF. CDR3 DNA sequence: TGTGCCATCAGTACTAGCGGGTTCGGCTACGAGCAGTACTTC.

In its sample, this clonotype was seen many times. The chain has TRBV7-2 and TRBJ2-7, with D maybe TRBD1 (5 bases). The CDR3 consists of 11 residues. Trimming took off 7 bases at V and 3 bases at J, with 7 bases between the two ends. Germline assignment: CDR1 SGHTA and CDR2 FQGNSA. Here the CDR3 DNA reads TGTGCCAGCACCCAGGGCTACGAGCAGTACTTC. It codes for CASTQGYEQYF.